This TCR beta chain was retrieved from a study of cytomegalovirus exposure and HLA in healthy donors. The PCR was carried out with 60 Vbeta primers and 13 Jbeta primers. This table comes from immunoSEQ multiplex PCR, and its TCRdb copy is limited to in-frame clones, with some not included. The table records 30,000 to 40,000 clones, over 60% of them present only once. Broader study findings: Earlier results showed most TCR beta V segments being productive about 87% or about 30% of the time. The likely origin of a cluster of highly shared sequence variants was a sequencing artifact. Among TCR sequences, most were rare, though some public TCRs appeared in many donors.

V dropped 5 bases and J dropped 7 bases, with 11 bases sitting between them. Germline V gives CDR1 SEHNR, CDR2 FQNEAQ (reference sequence). CDR3 length: 13 residues. Everyone who donated was a healthy bone marrow donor. With regard to this clone: As yet, its antigen is unknown.

Sequencing was carried out using PBMCs. This TCR came from a man aged 25-40 years in good health and CMV-seronegative. The V gene is TRBV7-9, the J gene TRBJ1-4; D is ambiguous. CDR3 region: CASSGSWAEKLFF. The CDR3 DNA reads as TGTGCCAGCAGCGGGAGTTGGGCTGAAAAACTGTTTTTT.